These T cell receptor beta chains were read from a single sample in a study of early T cells in non-severe SARS-CoV-2 infection. Using its own MiXCR run on the 5' RACE reads, TCRdb lists one record per CDR3 protein. The data show 85,000 to 100,000 distinct CDR3 sequences, with more than 9.5% seen just once and approximately 5.4% held by the top ten. The sample consisted of whole blood. The source of these receptors is an adult who was a healthcare worker with PCR-confirmed SARS-CoV-2 infection or an uninfected control (not recorded which). Each CDR3 is given with its conserved first and last residue. A D gene is named only where the DNA matches it firmly. A clone size is listed for some rows: how often the clone was seen (once, few, many), or a class if it is expanded.

D gene | J gene | clone size | V gene | CDR3 protein | CDR3 DNA
TRBD1 | TRBJ2-1 | few | TRBV9 | CASRAGTGENEQFF | TGTGCCAGCAGGGCCGGGACAGGGGAAAATGAGCAGTTCTTC
. | TRBJ2-1 | . | TRBV29-1 | CSVERFKFATLWTYNEQFF | TGCAGCGTTGAGAGATTCAAGTTTGCGACCCTCTGGACCTACAATGAGCAGTTCTTC
. | TRBJ1-2 | . | TRBV25-1 | CASSIDYGYTF | TGTGCCAGCAGTATAGACTATGGCTACACCTTC
. | TRBJ1-2 | . | TRBV4-1 | CASSQERAAVNNYGYTF | TGCGCCAGCAGCCAAGAAAGGGCAGCAGTGAATAACTATGGCTACACCTTC
. | TRBJ2-7 | . | TRBV4-2 | CASSGGQRNSYEQYF | TGTGCCAGCAGCGGGGGCCAGCGGAACTCCTACGAGCAGTACTTC
TRBD1 | TRBJ2-5 | many | TRBV18 | CASSPGQQETQYF | TGTGCCAGCTCACCGGGACAGCAAGAGACCCAGTACTTC
. | TRBJ2-1 | few | TRBV20-1 | CSAASLQGPGDEQFF | TGCAGTGCTGCCAGCCTACAGGGTCCTGGAGATGAGCAGTTCTTC
. | TRBJ2-2 | many | TRBV7-7 | CASSPRGRENGELFF | TGTGCCAGCAGCCCCAGGGGACGGGAAAACGGGGAGCTGTTTTTT
. | TRBJ1-1 | many | TRBV11-1 | CASSLDVNTEAFF | TGTGCCAGCAGCTTAGATGTAAACACTGAAGCTTTCTTT
. | TRBJ1-2 | . | TRBV12-3/TRBV12-4 | CASSPGEIGYTF | TGTGCCAGCAGTCCCGGGGAGATCGGCTACACCTTC
. | TRBJ1-3 | few | TRBV7-2 | CASSLVGPGNTIYF | TGTGCCAGCAGCTTAGTTGGACCCGGAAACACCATATATTTT
. | TRBJ1-1 | few | TRBV13 | CASSSPSDTEAFF | TGTGCCAGCAGCTCTCCTTCTGACACTGAAGCTTTCTTT
TRBD2 | TRBJ2-1 | . | TRBV28 | CASSRGTSVNNEQFF | TGTGCCAGCAGCCGGGGGACTAGCGTTAACAATGAGCAGTTCTTC
. | TRBJ1-4 | few | TRBV28 | CASRWLTNEKLFF | TGTGCCAGCAGGTGGTTAACCAATGAAAAACTGTTTTTT
. | TRBJ2-7 | . | TRBV6-5 | CASQEGGPPRNEQYF | TGTGCCAGCCAAGAAGGGGGTCCCCCAAGGAACGAGCAGTACTTC
TRBD1 | TRBJ2-1 | many | TRBV14 | CASSGTGTYNEQFF | TGTGCCAGCAGCGGGACAGGTACCTACAATGAGCAGTTCTTC
. | TRBJ1-2 | . | TRBV2 | CASSADYTNYGYTF | TGTGCCAGCAGCGCCGACTACACAAACTATGGCTACACCTTC
. | TRBJ2-7 | . | TRBV10-3 | CAISESTYEQYF | TGTGCCATCAGTGAGAGTACCTACGAGCAGTACTTC
. | TRBJ2-7 | . | TRBV10-3 | CATSGGGSRYEQYF | TGTGCCACCTCGGGGGGCGGGAGTAGATACGAGCAGTACTTC
. | TRBJ2-1 | few | TRBV18 | CASSPPQSSNYNEQFF | TGTGCCAGCTCACCACCCCAAAGTAGCAACTACAATGAGCAGTTCTTC